What follows is one TCR beta chain and its context. Its antigen is undetermined. This sample was included in a study of cytomegalovirus exposure and HLA in healthy donors. Study findings and constraints: Altogether, more than 150 TCR beta chains were recorded as cytomegalovirus-associated.

Clones were sequenced by immunoSEQ multiplex PCR, and TCRdb holds only the in-frame ones, with some missing. The data show fewer than 250,000 clones, 83% seen once. Sequenced input: PBMCs. This clonotype was obtained from a young woman in good health and CMV-seronegative.

CDR3 in DNA: TGTGCCAGCAGTGCGCTTGGCGACGAGCAGTACTTC. Protein sequence: CASSALGDEQYF. V gene TRBV6-5 combines with J gene TRBJ2-7, with D unresolved. Looked up from germline, CDR1 is MNHEY and CDR2 is SVGAGI. The ends were cut back, 5 bases at V and 5 bases at J, with 10 bases in the middle. The CDR3 extends over 12 amino acids.